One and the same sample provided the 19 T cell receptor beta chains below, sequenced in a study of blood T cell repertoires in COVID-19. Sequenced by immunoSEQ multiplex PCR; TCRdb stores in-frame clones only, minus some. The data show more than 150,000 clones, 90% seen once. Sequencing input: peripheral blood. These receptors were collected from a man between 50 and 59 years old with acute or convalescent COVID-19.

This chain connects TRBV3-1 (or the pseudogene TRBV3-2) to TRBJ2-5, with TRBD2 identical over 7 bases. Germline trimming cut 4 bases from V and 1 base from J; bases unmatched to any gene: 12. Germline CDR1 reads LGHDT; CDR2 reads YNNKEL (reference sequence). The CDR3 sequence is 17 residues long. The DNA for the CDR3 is TGTGCCAGCAGCCTCCGTGGGAGGGCCTCATCCCAAGAGACCCAGTACTTC. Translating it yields CASSLRGRASSQETQYF.

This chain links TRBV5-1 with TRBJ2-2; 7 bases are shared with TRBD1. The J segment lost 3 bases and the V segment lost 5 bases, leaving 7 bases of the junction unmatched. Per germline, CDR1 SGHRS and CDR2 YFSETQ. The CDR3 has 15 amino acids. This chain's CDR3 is CASSFTGEYTGELFF. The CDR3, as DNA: TGCGCCAGCAGTTTTACAGGGGAATACACCGGGGAGCTGTTTTTT.

The CDR3 sequence is CATSGPSSGSTDTQYF. In DNA form, the CDR3 reads TGTGCCACCAGTGGCCCATCTAGCGGGAGTACAGATACGCAGTATTTT. V is TRBV24-1 and J is TRBJ2-3; TRBD2 matches at 10 bases. V dropped 5 bases and J dropped 3; count of bases not matched to a gene: 7. Germline V gene sequence: CDR1 KGHDR, CDR2 SFDVKD. The CDR3 contains 16 residues.

The CDR3 sequence: CASSFNLRDKKFTGELFF. For the CDR3, the DNA is TGTGCCAGCAGTTTCAATCTTCGGGACAAGAAGTTCACCGGGGAGCTGTTTTTT. The chain is built from TRBV28 and TRBJ2-2; D might be TRBD1 (6 bases). Trimming stripped 3 bases from V and 4 bases from J, with 21 bases between. This CDR3 comprises 18 residues. Germline values: CDR1 MDHEN, CDR2 SYDVKM.

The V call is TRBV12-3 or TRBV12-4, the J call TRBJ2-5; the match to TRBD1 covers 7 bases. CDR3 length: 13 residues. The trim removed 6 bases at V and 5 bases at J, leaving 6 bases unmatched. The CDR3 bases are TGTGCCAGCAGACAGACAGGGCCGGAGACCCAGTACTTC. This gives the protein CASRQTGPETQYF.

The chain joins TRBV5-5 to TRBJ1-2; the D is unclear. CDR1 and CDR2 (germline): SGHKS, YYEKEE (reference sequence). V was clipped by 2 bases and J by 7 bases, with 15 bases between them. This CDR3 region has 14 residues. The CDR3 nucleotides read TGTGCCAGCAGCTTCGAGAGGGCGTTTCCTGGCTACACCTTC. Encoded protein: CASSFERAFPGYTF.

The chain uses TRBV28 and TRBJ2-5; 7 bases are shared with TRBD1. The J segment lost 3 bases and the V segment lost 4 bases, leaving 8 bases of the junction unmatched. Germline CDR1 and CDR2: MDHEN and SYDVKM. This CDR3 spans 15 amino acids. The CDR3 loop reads CASSSRQGPKETQYF. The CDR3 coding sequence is TGTGCCAGCAGTTCCCGACAGGGCCCCAAAGAGACCCAGTACTTC. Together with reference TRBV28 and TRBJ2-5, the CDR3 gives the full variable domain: DVKVTQSSRYLVKRTGEKVFLECVQDMDHENMFWYRQDPGLGLRLIYFSYDVKMKEKGDIPEGYSVSREKKERFSLILESASTNQTSMYLCASSSRQGPKETQYFGPGTRLLVL.

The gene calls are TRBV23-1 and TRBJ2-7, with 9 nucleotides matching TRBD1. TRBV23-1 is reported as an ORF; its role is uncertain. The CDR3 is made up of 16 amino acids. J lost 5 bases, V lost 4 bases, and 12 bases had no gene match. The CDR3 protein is CASSPTGRDRDHEQYF. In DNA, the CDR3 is TGCGCCAGCAGTCCTACCGGCCGGGACAGGGACCACGAGCAGTACTTC.

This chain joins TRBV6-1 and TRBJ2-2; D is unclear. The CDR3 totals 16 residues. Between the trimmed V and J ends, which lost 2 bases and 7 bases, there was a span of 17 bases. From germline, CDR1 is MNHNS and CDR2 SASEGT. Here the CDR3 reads CASSEFSTLSGGELFF. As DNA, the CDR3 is TGTGCCAGCAGTGAATTTAGCACGCTGAGTGGCGGGGAGCTGTTTTTT.

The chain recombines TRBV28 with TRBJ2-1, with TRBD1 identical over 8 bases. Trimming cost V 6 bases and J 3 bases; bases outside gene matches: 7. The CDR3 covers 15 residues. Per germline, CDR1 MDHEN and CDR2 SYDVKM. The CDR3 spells CASSKGQAIYNEQFF. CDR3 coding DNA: TGTGCCAGCAGCAAGGGACAGGCCATCTACAATGAGCAGTTCTTC.

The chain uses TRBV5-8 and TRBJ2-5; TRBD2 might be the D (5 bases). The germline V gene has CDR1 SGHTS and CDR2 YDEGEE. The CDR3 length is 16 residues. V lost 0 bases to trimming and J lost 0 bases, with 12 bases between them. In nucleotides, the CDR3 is TGTGCCAGCAGCTTGGGGTCGGGGATCAACCAAGAGACCCAGTACTTC. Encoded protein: CASSLGSGINQETQYF.

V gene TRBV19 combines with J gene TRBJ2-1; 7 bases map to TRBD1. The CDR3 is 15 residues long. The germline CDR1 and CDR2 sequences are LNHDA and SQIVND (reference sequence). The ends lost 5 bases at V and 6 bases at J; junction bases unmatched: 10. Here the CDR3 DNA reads TGTGCCAGTAGTTCGACAGGGTTGTCGGGCAATGAGCAGTTCTTC. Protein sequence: CASSSTGLSGNEQFF.

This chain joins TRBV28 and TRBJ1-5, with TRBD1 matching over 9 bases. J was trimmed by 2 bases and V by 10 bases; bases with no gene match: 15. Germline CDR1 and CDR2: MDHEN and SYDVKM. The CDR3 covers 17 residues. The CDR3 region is CATLIHPGQGCNQPQHF. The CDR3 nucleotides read TGTGCCACCCTGATTCACCCGGGACAGGGTTGCAATCAGCCCCAGCATTTT.

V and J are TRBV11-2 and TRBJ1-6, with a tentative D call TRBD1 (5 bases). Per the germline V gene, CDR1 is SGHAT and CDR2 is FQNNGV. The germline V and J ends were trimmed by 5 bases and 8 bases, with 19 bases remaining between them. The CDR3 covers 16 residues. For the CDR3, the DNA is TGTGCCAGCAGCGCCCCTTGGGGGGGATTAGATTCACCCCTCCACTTT. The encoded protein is CASSAPWGGLDSPLHF.

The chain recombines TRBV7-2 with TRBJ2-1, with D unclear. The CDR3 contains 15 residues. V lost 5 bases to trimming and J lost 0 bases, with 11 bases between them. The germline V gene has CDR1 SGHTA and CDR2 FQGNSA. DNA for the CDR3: TGTGCCAGCAGCCTAAGAACGAGCTCCTACAATGAGCAGTTCTTC. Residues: CASSLRTSSYNEQFF. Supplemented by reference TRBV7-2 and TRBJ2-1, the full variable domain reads GAGVSQSPSNKVTEKGKDVELRCDPISGHTALYWYRQSLGQGLEFLIYFQGNSAPDKSGLPSDRFSAERTGGSVSTLTIQRTQQEDSAVYLCASSLRTSSYNEQFFGPGTRLTVL.

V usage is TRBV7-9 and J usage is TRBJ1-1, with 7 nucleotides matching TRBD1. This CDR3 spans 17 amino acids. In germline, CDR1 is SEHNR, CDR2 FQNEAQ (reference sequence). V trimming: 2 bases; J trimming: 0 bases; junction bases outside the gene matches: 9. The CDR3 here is CASSLHLGGQMNTEAFF. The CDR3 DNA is TGTGCCAGCAGCTTACATCTTGGGGGACAGATGAACACTGAAGCTTTCTTT.

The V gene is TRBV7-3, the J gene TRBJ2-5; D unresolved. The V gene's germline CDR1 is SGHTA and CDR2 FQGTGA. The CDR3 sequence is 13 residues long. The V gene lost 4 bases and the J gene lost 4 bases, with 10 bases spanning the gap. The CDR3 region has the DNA TGTGCCAGCAGCTCAAATCCGGGAGAGACCCAGTACTTC. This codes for CASSSNPGETQYF.

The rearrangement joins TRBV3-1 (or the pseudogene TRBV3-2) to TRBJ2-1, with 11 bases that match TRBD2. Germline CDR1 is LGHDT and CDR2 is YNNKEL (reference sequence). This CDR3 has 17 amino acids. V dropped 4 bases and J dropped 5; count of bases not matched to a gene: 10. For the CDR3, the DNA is TGTGCCAGCAGCCTTCGTGGTGGGACTAGCGGAAACAATGAGCAGTTCTTC. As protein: CASSLRGGTSGNNEQFF.

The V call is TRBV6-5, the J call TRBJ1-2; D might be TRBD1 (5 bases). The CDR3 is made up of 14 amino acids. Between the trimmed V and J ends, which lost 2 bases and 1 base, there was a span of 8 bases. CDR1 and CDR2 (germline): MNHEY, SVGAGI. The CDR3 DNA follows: TGTGCCAGCAGTTACGACAGTTATAACTATGGCTACACCTTC. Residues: CASSYDSYNYGYTF.